Sequencing of this T cell receptor beta chain was carried out in a study of control samples from healthy donors and cancer patients (dated by TCRdb to 2020 to 2022). Libraries were built with the immunoSEQ multiplex PCR assay. Here the immuneACCESS table is served through TCRdb, limited to in-frame sequences with V and J called. Missing clones are a known gap in these copies; in checked studies unresolved V genes cover under half, and the rest lacks a known reason. The table for this sample lists about 39,000 clones; about four fifths of them were counted only once. The ten largest clones take up approximately 21% of the sample. Comment on this clone: No antigen is known for it. Base qualities are missing; no much larger clone stands one base away.

From its cysteine to its phenylalanine, the CDR3 spans 15 amino acids. Solely the CDR3 DNA is kept, with 45 bases framed from the first base. From the germline V gene, CDR1 is SGHTA and CDR2 is FQGNSA. V drops 0 bases and J drops 7 bases, leaving 14 bases in between. This sequence originates from a woman aged 55-70 years with lung cancer. Recombination connected TRBV7-2 to TRBJ2-3, with TRBD1 as a weak D call on 6 bases. The sample was PBMCs. DNA sequence: TGTGCCAGCAGCTTAGCGCATACAGGGATGTATACGCAGTATTTT. Its amino acids are CASSLAHTGMYTQYF.